By share, the clone carrying this T cell receptor beta chain counts as medium-sized. Produced via immunoSEQ multiplex PCR; TCRdb's table is partial and in-frame only. The repertoire holds approximately 4,600 clones, with 75% to 80% as singletons. The sample belongs to a study of T cell clonotyping in hematopoietic cell transplantation. The CDR3 runs to 15 residues. Per germline, CDR1 WNHNN and CDR2 SYGVQD (reference sequence). Trimming at V came to 8 bases and at J to 1 base, leaving 8 bases not matched to a gene. V is TRBV10-1 and J is TRBJ1-1, with 9 bases fitting TRBD1. This TCR derives from a female patient aged 45-60 years who had an allogeneic stem cell transplant from an unrelated donor, so the T cells may come from the graft donor. Some clones in this sample may be carry-over from other donors' samples. The material was peripheral blood mononuclear cells, obtained 100 days after allogeneic stem cell transplant. The CDR3 sequence is CASQGQGTENTEAFF. The DNA of the CDR3 is TGCGCCAGCCAGGGACAGGGAACGGAGAACACTGAAGCTTTCTTT.